This T cell receptor (beta chain) was retrieved from a study of cytomegalovirus exposure and HLA in healthy donors. Study in general: Earlier, some 180 million T cells were analyzed, and some 120 million unique TCR beta sequences were found among them. Overall study findings and caveats: As was reported, the HLA-A and HLA-B alleles of most subjects were accurately predicted from TCR beta sequences. In a later analysis, common viral pathogens appeared linked to several of the most significant clusters.

This CDR3 is 17 amino acids long. Trimming shortened V by 0 bases and J by 3 bases, and 15 bases separated the two germline ends. A word on this clone: Its specificity is unknown.

The PCR was carried out with 60 Vbeta primers and 13 Jbeta primers. Some clones are missing from TCRdb's copy, which holds only in-frame ones; the method was immunoSEQ multiplex PCR. The sample includes 120,000 or so clones, 80% to 90% of them seen just once. This TCR was sampled from a woman aged 40 to 55 in good health and CMV-seropositive. Material: PBMCs. The chain has TRBV23-1 and TRBJ2-4, with a weak D call TRBD1 (6 bases). TRBV23-1 falls under the ORF class, with uncertain function. The CDR3 bases are TGCGCCAGCAGTCAATCTTTACCAGGGGAGCGCAAAAACATTCAGTACTTC. Its protein product is CASSQSLPGERKNIQYF.